What follows is one T cell receptor beta chain and its context. Its antigen is currently not known. No base-level quality is on record; no much larger clone is a single base apart. The data are from a study of CD8+CD57+ T cells in acquired aplastic anemia (dated by TCRdb to 2017 to 2018). Describing the broader study: A mean of approximately 2.9 ug of DNA, ranging from 0.2 to 27.4 ug, was extracted from sorted CD4+ and CD8+ cells. For healthy donor samples, the average read count was about 10.8 million for CD4+ cells and around 12 million for CD8+ cells. Study-wide conclusions, independent of this receptor: Twenty-nine CD8+ CDR3 sequences were shared between patients and controls but appeared highly expressed in patients and within their immunodominant clones. Between patients and healthy controls, no significant difference in CD8+ Simpson's diversity was found (P=0.060).

TCR repertoires of sorted CD4+ and CD8+ blood T cells from severe aplastic anemia patients and healthy subjects were deep-sequenced in the study. Ficoll-Paque density gradient centrifugation was used to isolate peripheral blood mononuclear cells. CD4+ and CD8+ T cells were sorted by FACS or magnetic beads before DNA extraction. Reading from cysteine to phenylalanine, the CDR3 counts 15 amino acids. The retained sequence is limited to the CDR3, 45 bases, with the frame set at the first base. The germline V gene (reference sequence) provides CDR1 LNHDA and CDR2 SQIVND. Cut back by 4 bases and 1 base, the V and J ends lie 11 bases apart. TCR beta VDJ combination and CDR3 sequence profiling used genomic DNA as the template. TCR repertoire sequencing was run on an Illumina HiSeq 2000. Per the source publication's procedure: TRBV/TRBJ rearrangement plots, CDR3 size and DJ length profiles, and Simpson's diversity index were used to assess repertoires. The most abundant DNA sequence in the deep sequencing data was taken as the immunodominant clone. CDR3 amino acid sequences were checked for sharing between subjects and were compared against published repertoires and the VDJdb database. TCRdb's own reprocessing of the public reads used fastp at Q25 and MiXCR and kept productive beta chains. Rows with a matching CDR3 protein are joined into one entry that keeps the most common DNA and genes. The V and J calls, along with clone size, are taken from TCRdb and not from the paper's own processing. The sample yields tens of thousands of distinct CDR3 sequences; more than 75% were counted once. Of the sample, about 20% falls within the top ten clones.

The V and J segments used are TRBV19 and TRBJ1-5; the D gene is perhaps TRBD1, on 6 matching bases. The sequence came from a human donor in good health, serving as a control. Sequenced: sorted CD4+, CD8+, or CD8+CD57+ T cells (not recorded which) from PBMCs. The base sequence is TGTGCCAGTAGTAGGTACAGGGTCAGCAATCAGCCCCAGCATTTT. Its translation reads: CASSRYRVSNQPQHF.